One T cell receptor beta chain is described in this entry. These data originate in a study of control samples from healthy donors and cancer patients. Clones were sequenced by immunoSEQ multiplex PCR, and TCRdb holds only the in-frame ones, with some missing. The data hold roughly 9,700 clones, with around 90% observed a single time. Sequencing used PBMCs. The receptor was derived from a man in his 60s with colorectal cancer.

CDR3 nucleotide sequence: TGCAGTGCTAGTCTACAGGGTAGTGAAAAACTGTTTTTT. Its translation: CSASLQGSEKLFF. J is TRBJ1-4 and V is TRBV20-1; tentative D call: TRBD1 (6 bases). The V end was cut by 3 bases, the J end by 7 bases, with 12 bases between. The germline CDR1 and CDR2 sequences are DFQATT and SNEGSKA (reference sequence). The CDR3 covers 13 residues.